The TCR beta chain under discussion was sequenced for a study of T-cell reconstitution after alpha-beta-depleted transplantation in children (dated by TCRdb to about 2016). Describing the broader study: T-cell immune reconstitution after TCRalphabeta/CD19-depleted allogeneic hematopoietic cell transplantation in children was quantitatively tracked in the study by means of TCR repertoire profiling. Broad study findings and their caveats: Over the following months the frequencies of hyperexpanded clones went down, and after one year T-cell counts and TCRbeta diversity were mostly credited to newly produced T cells. In some patients, high TCRbeta diversity at day 60 was attributed to recipient T cells and intrathymic progenitors that had survived conditioning. About two months after transplant, the apparently early recovery of alphabetaT-cell counts reportedly depended on just several hundred clones that had expanded rapidly and came from non-depleted graft cells.

Receptor amplification or capture employed PCR. The data were produced on an Illumina HiSeq 2500. TCR library preparation used molecular barcoding, with unique molecular identifiers applied to normalize quantification of the TCRbeta repertoire. TCRdb reworked the public reads: Q25 trimming with fastp, MiXCR clone assembly, productive beta chains retained. Every distinct CDR3 protein forms one entry, paired with its most common genes and DNA. Here the sample has 500,000 to 750,000 distinct CDR3 sequences; under 15% occur a single time. 2.2% of the sample belongs to the ten largest clones. The germline V gene yields MNHEY for CDR1 and SVGAGI for CDR2. V has 2 bases trimmed and J has 2 bases trimmed; junction bases matching no gene number 4. Including the terminal cysteine and phenylalanine, the CDR3 comprises 16 residues. The CDR3 DNA has 48 bases and is translated from base 1. According to the study, the label for this sample's treatment or condition signals: allogeneic hematopoietic cell transplantation with graft depleted of TCRalphabeta T cells and CD19 B cells. The transplant recipients were children given TCRalphabeta/CD19-depleted allogeneic hematopoietic cell grafts.

This clonotype was picked up a small number of times. No antigen is known for it. Qualities for individual bases were not recorded, and no much larger clone is one base off. This TCR was recovered from a male patient aged 10-17 years who had a stem cell transplant for acute myeloid leukemia, so the T cells may come from the graft donor. This specimen consisted of PBMCs, mostly from graft donor cells, obtained 360 days after TCRalphabeta/CD19-depleted stem cell transplant. The sequence is built from TRBV6-5 and TRBJ2-7; 12 bases in between match TRBD2. Read as DNA, the sequence is TGTGCCAGCAGTTACGCCGGACTAGCGGGACCCTACGAGCAGTACTTC. It specifies CASSYAGLAGPYEQYF.